These T cell receptor beta chains were read from a single sample in a study of blood T cell repertoires in COVID-19. Assay used: immunoSEQ multiplex PCR; TCRdb lists only in-frame clones, some missing. The sample records 280,000 or so clones, 80% to 90% being singletons. Sequenced: PBMCs or T cells enriched from blood (not recorded which). The receptors originated from a man aged 30 to 45 who had recovered from COVID-19. Both conserved end residues are part of each CDR3. D genes are given only for firm matches. A clone size is listed for some rows: how often the clone was seen (once, few, many), or a class if it is expanded.

TRBD1 | TRBJ2-2 | TRBV5-1 | NA | CASSLGTGSSGELFF | TGCGCCAGCAGCCTCGGGACAGGGTCATCCGGGGAGCTGTTTTTT
NA | TRBJ1-1 | TRBV3-1/TRBV3-2 | NA | CASSRRGGNLNTEAFF | TGTGCCAGCAGCCGCCGGGGGGGTAATTTGAACACTGAAGCTTTCTTT
NA | TRBJ1-5 | TRBV3-1/TRBV3-2 | NA | CASSQGYGDQPQHF | TGTGCCAGCAGCCAAGGGTACGGGGATCAGCCCCAGCATTTT
NA | TRBJ1-3 | TRBV5-8 | NA | CASSLGGGSGNIIYF | TGTGCCAGCAGCTTGGGCGGGGGCTCTGGAAACATCATATATTTT
NA | TRBJ2-1 | TRBV6-5 | few | CASSYSISQINEQFF | TGTGCCAGCAGTTACTCGATATCACAGATCAATGAGCAGTTCTTC
TRBD1 | TRBJ2-7 | TRBV19 | NA | CASRPRGQDYEQYF | TGTGCCAGTAGACCCAGGGGACAGGACTACGAGCAGTACTTC
TRBD1 | TRBJ2-1 | TRBV7-8 | NA | CASSLLRDSSYNEQFF | TGTGCCAGCAGCTTACTCCGGGACAGCTCCTACAATGAGCAGTTCTTC
TRBD2 | TRBJ2-6 | TRBV2 | NA | CASSDRGAGANVLTF | TGTGCCAGCAGTGATCGGGGGGCTGGGGCCAACGTCCTGACTTTC
NA | TRBJ2-3 | TRBV9 | once | CASSGALTLNTQYF | TGTGCCAGCAGCGGAGCGCTCACACTAAACACGCAGTATTTT
NA | TRBJ1-6 | TRBV5-4 | NA | CASRNTGSSYNSPLHF | TGTGCCAGCAGGAACACAGGGAGCTCCTATAATTCACCCCTCCACTTT
TRBD1 | TRBJ2-3 | TRBV24-1 | NA | CATSGGQGASTDTQYF | TGTGCCACCAGTGGAGGTCAGGGGGCAAGCACAGATACGCAGTATTTT
NA | TRBJ2-3 | TRBV7-7 | NA | CASSLGLAGANTDTQYF | TGTGCTAGCAGCTTAGGGCTAGCAGGAGCCAACACAGATACGCAGTATTTT
NA | TRBJ2-7 | TRBV5-5 | NA | CASSLDATHTDYEQYF | TGTGCCAGCAGCTTGGATGCTACCCACACAGATTACGAGCAGTACTTC
NA | TRBJ2-3 | TRBV7-9 | NA | CASSLTQGPPDTQYF | TGTGCCAGCAGCTTAACACAGGGCCCCCCAGATACGCAGTATTTT
TRBD2 | TRBJ2-1 | TRBV6-5 | NA | CASSYVGGGIDNEQFF | TGTGCCAGCAGTTACGTCGGCGGGGGGATCGACAATGAGCAGTTCTTC
NA | TRBJ2-1 | TRBV20-1 | NA | CSALTGNEQFF | TGCAGTGCTTTGACGGGCAATGAGCAGTTCTTC
TRBD1 | TRBJ2-7 | TRBV5-6 | NA | CASTRGTGNYEQYF | TGTGCCAGCACCCGGGGGACAGGGAACTACGAGCAGTACTTC
NA | TRBJ1-2 | TRBV6-5 | NA | CASSYRGARGYTF | TGTGCCAGCAGTTACCGGGGGGCACGAGGCTACACCTTC
NA | TRBJ2-7 | TRBV21-1 | NA | CASSKQTSGAYEQYF | TGTGCCAGCAGCAAACAAACTAGCGGGGCCTACGAGCAGTACTTC
TRBD1 | TRBJ1-2 | TRBV18 | few | CASSLGQGKGYTF | TGTGCCAGCTCACTAGGACAGGGTAAAGGCTACACCTTC
NA | TRBJ1-6 | TRBV11-2 | NA | CASSLTPTRSPLHF | TGTGCCAGCAGCCTAACCCCCACCCGGTCACCCCTCCACTTT
NA | TRBJ1-4 | TRBV7-9 | NA | CASSKRRGTSTNEKLFF | TGTGCCAGCAGCAAACGAAGGGGGACAAGCACTAATGAAAAACTGTTTTTT
NA | TRBJ1-6 | TRBV11-2 | NA | CASSGGDRLRSPLHF | TGTGCCAGCAGCGGCGGGGACCGCCTTAGATCACCCCTCCACTTT